This TCR beta chain was observed in a study of siplizumab effects on memory and regulatory T cells. TCRdb's table, derived via immunoSEQ multiplex PCR, lists solely in-frame clones and lacks some. The table lists about 100,000 clones, under 95% of them singletons. There are 15 residues in the CDR3. V was trimmed by 0 bases and J by 4 bases, leaving 10 bases between them. Germline CDR1 and CDR2: SGHTA and FQGNSA. The chain recombines TRBV7-2 with TRBJ2-4, with a possible D match to TRBD2 (6 bases). Input material: Tregs sorted from blood. The receptor comes from a human donor in good health. The CDR3 DNA reads TGTGCCAGCAGCTTAGCGTCGAGCGGGAAAAACATTCAGTACTTC. It translates to CASSLASSGKNIQYF.